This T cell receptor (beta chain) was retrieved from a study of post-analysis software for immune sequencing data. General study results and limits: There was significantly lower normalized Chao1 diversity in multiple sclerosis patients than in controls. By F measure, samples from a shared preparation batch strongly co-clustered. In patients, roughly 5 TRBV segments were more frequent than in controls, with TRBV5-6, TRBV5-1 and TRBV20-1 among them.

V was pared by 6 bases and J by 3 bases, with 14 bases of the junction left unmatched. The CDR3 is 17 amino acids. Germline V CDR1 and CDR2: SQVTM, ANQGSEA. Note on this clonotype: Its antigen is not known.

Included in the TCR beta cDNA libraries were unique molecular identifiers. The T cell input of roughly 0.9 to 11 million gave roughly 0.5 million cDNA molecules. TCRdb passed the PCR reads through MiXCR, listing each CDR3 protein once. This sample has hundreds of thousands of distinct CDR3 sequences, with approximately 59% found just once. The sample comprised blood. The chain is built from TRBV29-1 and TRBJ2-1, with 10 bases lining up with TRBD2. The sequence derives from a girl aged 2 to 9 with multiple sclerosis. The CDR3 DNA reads TGCAGCGTGGGGGGGAGCCAGGGACTAGCGAGCTACAATGAGCAGTTCTTC. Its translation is CSVGGSQGLASYNEQFF.